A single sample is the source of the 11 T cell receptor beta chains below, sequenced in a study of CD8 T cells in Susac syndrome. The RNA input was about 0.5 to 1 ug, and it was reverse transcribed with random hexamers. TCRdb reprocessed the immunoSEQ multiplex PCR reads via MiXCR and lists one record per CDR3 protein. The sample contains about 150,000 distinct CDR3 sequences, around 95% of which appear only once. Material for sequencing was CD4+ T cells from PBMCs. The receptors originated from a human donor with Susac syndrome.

CDR3 residues: CASSDRLLEGTYTF. CDR3 nucleotides: TGTGCCAGCAGTGACCGATTGTTGGAGGGGACCTACACCTTC. The V call is TRBV25-1, the J call TRBJ1-2; tentatively, D is TRBD1 (5 bases). V gave up 3 bases and J gave up 10 bases, with 18 bases separating them. The CDR3 is 14 residues long. The germline V gene has CDR1 MGHDK and CDR2 SYGVNS.

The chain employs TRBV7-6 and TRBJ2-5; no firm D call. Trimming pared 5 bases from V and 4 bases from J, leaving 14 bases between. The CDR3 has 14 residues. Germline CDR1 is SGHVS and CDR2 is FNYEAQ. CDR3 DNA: TGTGCCAGCAGCCAGACCCGGACGCTAGAGACCCAGTACTTC. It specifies CASSQTRTLETQYF.

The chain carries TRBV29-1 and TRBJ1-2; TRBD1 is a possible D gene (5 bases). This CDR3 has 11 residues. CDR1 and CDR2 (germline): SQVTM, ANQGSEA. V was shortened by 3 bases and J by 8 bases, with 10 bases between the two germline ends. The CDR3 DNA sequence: TGCAGCGTTGATGGACGGGGGGGCTACACCTTC. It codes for CSVDGRGGYTF.

The CDR3 here is CSARGPLPNTGELFF. The CDR3, as DNA: TGCAGTGCTAGAGGTCCGTTACCGAACACCGGGGAGCTGTTTTTT. The genes are TRBV20-1 and TRBJ2-2; no definite D call. The CDR3 contains 15 residues. V shed 1 base and J shed 0 bases, with 9 bases lying between them. Germline CDR1 reads DFQATT; CDR2 reads SNEGSKA (reference sequence).

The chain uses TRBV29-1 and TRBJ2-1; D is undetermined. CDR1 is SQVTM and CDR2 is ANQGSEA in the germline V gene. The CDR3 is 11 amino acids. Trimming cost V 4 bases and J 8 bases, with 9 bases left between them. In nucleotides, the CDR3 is TGCAGCGTTGCGCGGTCCGATGAGCAGTTCTTC. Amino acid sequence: CSVARSDEQFF.

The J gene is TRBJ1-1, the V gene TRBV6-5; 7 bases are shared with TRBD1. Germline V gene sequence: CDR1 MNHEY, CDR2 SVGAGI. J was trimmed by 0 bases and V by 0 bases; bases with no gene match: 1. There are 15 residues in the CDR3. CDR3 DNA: TGTGCCAGCAGTTACTCGGGACAGCTGAACACTGAAGCTTTCTTT. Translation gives CASSYSGQLNTEAFF.

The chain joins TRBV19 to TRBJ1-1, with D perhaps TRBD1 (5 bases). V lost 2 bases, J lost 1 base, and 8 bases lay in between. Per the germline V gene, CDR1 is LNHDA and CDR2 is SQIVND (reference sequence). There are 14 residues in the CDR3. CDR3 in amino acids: CASSITTGNTEAFF. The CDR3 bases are TGTGCCAGTAGTATAACCACAGGGAACACTGAAGCTTTCTTT.

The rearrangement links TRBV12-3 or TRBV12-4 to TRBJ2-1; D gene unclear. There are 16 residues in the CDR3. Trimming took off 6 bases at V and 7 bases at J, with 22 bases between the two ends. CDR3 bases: TGTGCCAGCAGCCGGGCTGCGTGGCTAACACAGAATGAGCAGTTCTTC. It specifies CASSRAAWLTQNEQFF.

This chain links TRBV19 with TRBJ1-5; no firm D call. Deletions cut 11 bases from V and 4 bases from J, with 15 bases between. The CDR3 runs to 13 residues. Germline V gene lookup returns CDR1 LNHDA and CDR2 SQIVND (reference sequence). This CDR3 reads CACRPVGNQPQHF. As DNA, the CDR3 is TGTGCCTGTCGACCAGTGGGGAATCAGCCCCAGCATTTT. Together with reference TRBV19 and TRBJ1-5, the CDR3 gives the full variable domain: DGGITQSPKYLFRKEGQNVTLSCEQNLNHDAMYWYRQDPGQGLRLIYYSQIVNDFQKGDIAEGYSVSREKKESFPLTVTSAQKNPTAFYLCACRPVGNQPQHFGDGTRLSIL.

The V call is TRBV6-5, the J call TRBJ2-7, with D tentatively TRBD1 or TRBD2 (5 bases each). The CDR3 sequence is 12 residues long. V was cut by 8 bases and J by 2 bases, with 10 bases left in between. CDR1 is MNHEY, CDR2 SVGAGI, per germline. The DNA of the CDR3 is TGTGCCAGCCGGGACGGTCCCTACGAGCAGTACTTC. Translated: CASRDGPYEQYF.

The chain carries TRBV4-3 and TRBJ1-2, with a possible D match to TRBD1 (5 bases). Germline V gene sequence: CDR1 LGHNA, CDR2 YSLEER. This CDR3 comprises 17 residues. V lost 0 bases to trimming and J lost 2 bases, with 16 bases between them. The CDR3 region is CASSQDARDRRNYGYTF. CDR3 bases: TGCGCCAGCAGCCAAGATGCCAGGGACCGAAGGAACTATGGCTACACCTTC.